This passage covers 27 T cell receptor beta chains from one sample sequenced in a study of T cells in Graves' hyperthyroidism and ophthalmopathy. Researchers amplified the TCR beta CDR3 regions from RNA transcripts. TCR CDR3 underwent first-round RT-PCR with the HTBI primer set. TCRdb reprocessed the multiplex PCR reads with MiXCR, giving one entry per CDR3 protein. The table includes 530,000 or so distinct CDR3 sequences, just over 45% detected once. The sample taken for sequencing was peripheral blood or thyroid tissue (not recorded which). Receptor source: a woman aged 18 to 35 with Graves' hyperthyroidism.

This clonotype was counted many times. The rearrangement uses TRBV5-8 and TRBJ1-3; D unresolved. Germline V gene lookup returns CDR1 SGHTS and CDR2 YDEGEE. This CDR3 has 12 residues. Trimming cost V 5 bases and J 3 bases, with 6 bases left between them. CDR3 sequence reads: CASSNLGNTIYF. In DNA form, the CDR3 reads TGTGCCAGCAGTAATCTTGGAAACACCATATATTTT.

This clonotype was observed many times. The rearrangement links TRBV24-1 to TRBJ1-2; no definite D call. The ends were cut back, 7 bases at V and 4 bases at J, with 12 bases in the middle. The CDR3 is made up of 13 amino acids. Per the germline V gene, CDR1 is KGHDR and CDR2 is SFDVKD. The CDR3 DNA follows: TGTGCCACCAGCTCCGGCATCGGCTATGGCTACACCTTC. The encoded protein is CATSSGIGYGYTF.

At least ten counts were recorded for this clonotype. A much larger clone differs by one base, so this may be a read error. The rearrangement links TRBV20-1 to TRBJ1-1; 8 bases are a match to TRBD1. The germline V gene has CDR1 DFQATT and CDR2 SNEGSKA (reference sequence). V was pared by 0 bases and J by 5 bases, with 2 bases of the junction left unmatched. This CDR3 has 13 amino acids. CDR3 sequence reads: CSARENRGTEAFF. The CDR3 coding sequence is TGCAGTGCTAGAGAGAACAGGGGGACTGAAGCTTTCTTT.

This clonotype occurred many times. The DNA for the CDR3 is TGTGCCAGCAGCCAAGCGACCTTGGATTCACCCCTCCACTTT. Translating it yields CASSQATLDSPLHF. The chain employs TRBV4-2 and TRBJ1-6; D is unresolved. CDR1 LGHNA and CDR2 YNFKEQ come from the germline V gene. The CDR3 runs to 14 residues. V lost 1 base to trimming and J lost 8 bases, with 9 bases between them.

This clonotype was seen many times. The chain has TRBV3-1 and TRBJ1-2, with TRBD1 identical over 8 bases. V lost 0 bases, J lost 7 bases, and 4 bases stayed unmatched. CDR3 length: 14 amino acids. Germline lookup yields CDR1 LGHDT and CDR2 YNNKEL (reference sequence). The CDR3 reads CASSQEGQEAGYTF. CDR3 sequence (DNA): TGTGCCAGCAGCCAAGAGGGACAGGAGGCTGGCTACACCTTC.

In this sample, this clonotype turned up a few times. V usage is TRBV4-3 and J usage is TRBJ1-5; D may be TRBD1 (5 bases). Between the trimmed V and J ends, which lost 3 bases and 0 bases, there was a span of 6 bases. The CDR3 spans 14 residues. The germline V gene encodes CDR1 LGHNA and CDR2 YSLEER. In DNA, the CDR3 is TGCGCCAGCAGCCACCAGGGTAGCAATCAGCCCCAGCATTTT. It translates to CASSHQGSNQPQHF.

The table lists this clonotype with a few counts. The genes are TRBV10-3 and TRBJ1-6; no firm D call. V was cut by 7 bases and J by 8 bases, with 6 bases left in between. Germline-derived CDR1 and CDR2 are ENHRY and SYGVKD. The CDR3 covers 11 residues. CDR3 sequence (DNA): TGTGCCATCACTGGGGATTCACCCCTCCACTTT. Amino acid sequence: CAITGDSPLHF.

This clonotype has just a few counts. The chain carries TRBV5-1 and TRBJ2-7; 7 positions agree with TRBD2. Germline V lookup: CDR1 SGHRS, CDR2 YFSETQ. The CDR3 extends over 15 amino acids. Unmatched junction bases numbered 5, after V lost 0 bases and J lost 2 bases. The CDR3 here is CASSLVQRDAYEQYF. For the CDR3, the DNA is TGCGCCAGCAGCTTGGTCCAGCGGGACGCCTACGAGCAGTACTTC.

The genes are TRBV10-3 and TRBJ2-2, with D maybe TRBD2 (5 bases). This CDR3 is built from 12 residues. CDR1 is ENHRY and CDR2 is SYGVKD in the germline V gene. V gave up 4 bases and J gave up 7 bases, with 7 bases separating them. The CDR3 DNA follows: TGTGCCATCAGTGCGGACTTCGGGGAGCTGTTTTTT. Translated: CAISADFGELFF.

This clonotype was found once. The genes are TRBV29-1 and TRBJ2-7, with 10 bases that match TRBD1. Per germline, CDR1 SQVTM and CDR2 ANQGSEA. This CDR3 spans 13 amino acids. V dropped 6 bases and J dropped 5; count of bases not matched to a gene: 7. The CDR3 sequence: CSVRTGGRNEQYF. As DNA, the CDR3 is TGCAGCGTCCGGACAGGGGGTAGGAACGAGCAGTACTTC.

In its sample, this clonotype was seen many times. The chain carries TRBV19 and TRBJ2-7; D perhaps matches TRBD1 (8 bases). This CDR3 contains 15 residues. Trimming removed 1 base from V and 6 bases from J, with 16 bases in between. Germline CDR1 reads LNHDA; CDR2 reads SQIVND (reference sequence). In DNA form, the CDR3 reads TGTGCCAGTAGTATAGGGACAGGGAGGGGCTTCGAGCAGTACTTC. Residues: CASSIGTGRGFEQYF.

This clonotype has a single count. In nucleotides, the CDR3 is TGTGCCAGCAGCCCTTCAGTCAAGGTCAACGTCCTGACTTTC. It encodes CASSPSVKVNVLTF. This sequence joins TRBV7-9 and TRBJ2-6; no clear D. V was trimmed by 5 bases and J by 9 bases, leaving 14 bases between them. This CDR3 is 14 amino acids long. Germline CDR1 is SEHNR and CDR2 is FQNEAQ (reference sequence).

V and J are TRBV7-3 and TRBJ2-1; tentatively, D is TRBD1 (6 bases). Germline CDR1 reads SGHTA; CDR2 reads FQGTGA. The CDR3 covers 14 residues. Trimming cost V 4 bases and J 3 bases, with 10 bases left between them. CDR3 protein: CASSSRDNYNEQFF. CDR3 in DNA: TGTGCCAGCAGCTCCCGGGACAACTACAATGAGCAGTTCTTC.

This clonotype occurred a few times. This chain connects TRBV15 to TRBJ1-5; TRBD1 agrees at 7 bases. There are 16 residues in the CDR3. V gave up 5 bases and J gave up 0 bases; unmatched junction bases: 7. Germline CDR1 LNHNV, CDR2 YYDKDF (reference sequence). As DNA, the CDR3 is TGTGCCACCAGCCCCGGGACAGACTATAGCAATCAGCCCCAGCATTTT. It is translated as CATSPGTDYSNQPQHF.

Note on this clonotype: A junction end diverges from the germline sequence, so it may reflect a read error. The chain joins TRBV6-6 to TRBJ2-7; 7 bases align to TRBD1. The CDR3 contains 14 residues. From germline, CDR1 is MNHNY and CDR2 SVGAGI (reference sequence). The CDR3 here is CACSLWTGSYEQYF. The CDR3 coding sequence is TGTGCCTGCAGTTTGTGGACAGGCTCCTACGAGCAGTACTTC.

Notes on this clonotype: At one boundary the junction diverges from the germline segment, which might be a read error. This chain joins TRBV29-1 and TRBJ2-7, with TRBD2 matching 8 bases. Germline-derived CDR1 and CDR2 are SQVTM and ANQGSEA. This CDR3 region has 15 residues. The CDR3 region has the DNA TGTGCCAGCAGCTTAGGAGCGGGAGAGCACGGCCAGCAGTACTTC. Amino acid sequence: CASSLGAGEHGQQYF.

V gene TRBV4-1 combines with J gene TRBJ1-4, with D possibly TRBD1 on 6 matching bases. The CDR3 loop spans 15 amino acids. Germline V gene data show CDR1 as MGHRA and CDR2 as YSYEKL. Trimming took off 4 bases at V and 8 bases at J, with 17 bases between the two ends. This CDR3 reads CASSPLRGVQEKLFF. The CDR3 DNA sequence: TGCGCCAGCAGCCCCTTGAGGGGGGTGCAGGAAAAACTGTTTTTT.

The rearrangement links TRBV27 to TRBJ2-5; 9 nucleotides match TRBD2. The CDR3 has 15 amino acids. CDR1 and CDR2 from the germline V gene are MNHEY and SMNVEV (reference sequence). The ends lost 1 base at V and 5 bases at J; junction bases unmatched: 5. CDR3 sequence (DNA): TGTGCCAGCAGTTTATATAGCGGGAGTGGCGAGACCCAGTACTTC. This gives the protein CASSLYSGSGETQYF.

At least ten counts were recorded for this clonotype. The V and J genes are TRBV2 and TRBJ1-2; 9 positions agree with TRBD1. V shed 6 bases and J 8 bases; nucleotides not matched to a gene: 7. Germline V gene sequence: CDR1 SNHLY, CDR2 FYNNEI. The CDR3 runs 13 residues. CDR3 DNA: TGTGCCAGCAGGCCGGGACAGGGAGGAGGCTACACCTTC. Translated: CASRPGQGGGYTF. Full variable domain (rest looked up from reference TRBV2 and TRBJ1-2): EPEVTQTPSHQVTQMGQEVILRCVPISNHLYFYWYRQILGQKVEFLVSFYNNEISEKSEIFDDQFSVERPDGSNFTLKIRSTKLEDSAMYFCASRPGQGGGYTFGSGTRLTVV.

This clonotype was found a few times. Written as DNA, the CDR3 is TGCAGTGCTAAACCCGGGACAAGGAAGACCTACAATGAGCAGTTCTTC. Residues: CSAKPGTRKTYNEQFF. The chain combines TRBV20-1 with TRBJ2-5, with D maybe TRBD1 (6 bases). The tail of the sequence fits TRBJ2-1 better, so the J call may be wrong. This CDR3 contains 16 residues. Germline values: CDR1 DFQATT, CDR2 SNEGSKA (reference sequence).

This clonotype has ten or more counts. The chain links TRBV19 to TRBJ1-2; the match to TRBD1 covers 8 bases. The V gene end was trimmed by 6 bases and the J gene end by 4 bases; junction bases not matched to a gene: 16. From germline, CDR1 is LNHDA and CDR2 SQIVND (reference sequence). This CDR3 is built from 17 residues. CDR3 residues: CASRSGASGGAVYGYTF. The CDR3 nucleotides read TGTGCCAGTAGGTCAGGGGCATCAGGGGGCGCAGTCTATGGCTACACCTTC.

Many counts were recorded for this clonotype. The J gene is TRBJ2-7, the V gene TRBV11-3; 16 nucleotides line up with TRBD2. CDR1 and CDR2 (germline): SGHNT, YENEEA. CDR3 size: 18 residues. J was trimmed by 5 bases and V by 2 bases; bases with no gene match: 9. The CDR3 DNA follows: TGTGCCAGCAGCTTAACGAGAGGGGGACTAGCGGGAGGGAACGAGCAGTACTTC. Residues: CASSLTRGGLAGGNEQYF.

This clonotype was found a few times. This chain links TRBV20-1 with TRBJ2-1; possibly TRBD1 for D (5 bases). Germline CDR1 is DFQATT and CDR2 is SNEGSKA (reference sequence). V shed 0 bases and J shed 9 bases, with 12 bases lying between them. CDR3 length equals 13 residues. This CDR3 reads CSAREGRTFEQFF. The CDR3 region has the DNA TGCAGTGCTAGAGAGGGGCGGACATTTGAGCAGTTCTTC.

J is TRBJ1-3 and V is TRBV12-3 or TRBV12-4, with 9 bases aligning to TRBD1. This CDR3 contains 17 residues. V shed 11 bases, J shed 0 bases, and the junction held 14 bases outside the gene matches. For the CDR3, the DNA is TGTGCCCAACCAGTAAGAGGGACAGGGAGCTCTGGAAACACCATATATTTT. Protein sequence: CAQPVRGTGSSGNTIYF.

The V call is TRBV29-1, the J call TRBJ2-4, with D possibly being TRBD2 (5 bases). The germline gives CDR1 SQVTM, CDR2 ANQGSEA. Trimming shortened V by 5 bases and J by 7 bases, and 12 bases separated the two germline ends. The CDR3 has 12 amino acids. The CDR3 DNA sequence: TGCAGCGTTAGTGGTGGCGGGAACATTCAGTACTTC. Protein product: CSVSGGGNIQYF.

This sequence joins TRBV10-3 and TRBJ2-5, with D perhaps being TRBD1 or TRBD2 (6 bases each). The germline CDR1 and CDR2 sequences are ENHRY and SYGVKD. CDR3 length: 14 residues. Trimming pared 3 bases from V and 5 bases from J, leaving 13 bases between. Here the CDR3 DNA reads TGTGCCATCAGTGACCAGGGGACTTGGGAGACCCAGTACTTC. Amino acid sequence: CAISDQGTWETQYF.

This clonotype was recorded many times. The V and J genes are TRBV5-5 and TRBJ1-2, with unresolved D. The germline gives CDR1 SGHKS, CDR2 YYEKEE (reference sequence). Trimming took off 1 base at V and 3 bases at J, with 13 bases between the two ends. CDR3 length equals 15 residues. The CDR3 DNA reads as TGTGCCAGCAGCTTGTTGGGCAGGCTTGACTATGGCTACACCTTC. Translating it yields CASSLLGRLDYGYTF.